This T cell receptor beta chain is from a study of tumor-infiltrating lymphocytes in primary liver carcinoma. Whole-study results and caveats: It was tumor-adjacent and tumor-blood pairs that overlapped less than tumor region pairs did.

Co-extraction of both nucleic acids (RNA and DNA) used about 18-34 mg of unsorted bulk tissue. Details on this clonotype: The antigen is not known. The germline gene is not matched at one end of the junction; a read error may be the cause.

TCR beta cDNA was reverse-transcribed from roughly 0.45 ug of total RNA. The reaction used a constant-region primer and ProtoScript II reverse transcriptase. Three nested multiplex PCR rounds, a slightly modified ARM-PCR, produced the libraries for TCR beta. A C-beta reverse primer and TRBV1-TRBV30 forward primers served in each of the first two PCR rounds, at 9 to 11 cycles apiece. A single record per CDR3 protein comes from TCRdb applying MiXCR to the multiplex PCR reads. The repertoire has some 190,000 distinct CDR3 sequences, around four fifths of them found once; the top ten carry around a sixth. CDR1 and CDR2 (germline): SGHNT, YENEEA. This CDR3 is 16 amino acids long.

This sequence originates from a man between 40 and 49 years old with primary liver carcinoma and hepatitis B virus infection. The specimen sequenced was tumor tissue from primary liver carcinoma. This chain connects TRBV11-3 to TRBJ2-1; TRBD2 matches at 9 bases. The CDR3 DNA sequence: TGTGCCAGTAGCCTGATTAGCGGGAGTCCCTACAATGAGCAGTTATTC. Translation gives CASSLISGSPYNEQLF.